A selection of T cell receptor beta chains follows, all from one sample in a study of neurological immune-mediated disorders. MiXCR, run by TCRdb on the 5' RACE reads, gives a single entry per CDR3 protein. The sample has 45,000 or so distinct CDR3 sequences, less than 4% seen once. Sequenced material: PBMCs. The receptors originated from a woman aged 50 to 60 with multiple sclerosis. The CDR3 runs from the conserved cysteine through the conserved F or W. Fields, in order: J gene, CDR3 length, D gene, V gene, clone size, CDR3 DNA, CDR3 protein. A D gene is named only where the DNA matches it firmly. The size of a clone is reported for some rows only, either as once, few or many, or as a class for expanded clones.

TRBJ1-4 12 NA TRBV14 many TGTGCCAGCAGCCAAGTTTATGAAAAACTGTTTTTT CASSQVYEKLFF
TRBJ2-2 15 TRBD2 TRBV6-1 many TGTGCCAGCAGTGAGGGAGGGGACCACACCGGGGAGCTGTTTTTT CASSEGGDHTGELFF
TRBJ2-1 15 TRBD2 TRBV5-1 many TGCGCCAGCAGAATCGGGCTAGCGGTATACAATGAGCAGTTCTTC CASRIGLAVYNEQFF
TRBJ2-6 14 NA TRBV3-1 many TGTGCCAGCAGCCACAGCTCTGGGGCCAACGTCCTGACTTTC CASSHSSGANVLTF
TRBJ2-5 16 TRBD2 TRBV6-4 many TGTGCCAGCAGATTCCCCTGGCGGGGGGCTGTTGAGACCCAGTACTTC CASRFPWRGAVETQYF
TRBJ1-4 13 NA TRBV7-9 many TGTGCCAGCAGGAGGGGTGGCGGTGAAAAACTGTTTTTT CASRRGGGEKLFF
TRBJ2-3 14 NA TRBV11-3 NA TGTGCCAGCAGCTTGTCGACCAGCACAGATACGCAGTATTTT CASSLSTSTDTQYF
TRBJ2-5 14 NA TRBV7-9 many TGTGCCAGCAGCTCTGCCAATTTTATAGAGACCCAGTACTTC CASSSANFIETQYF
TRBJ2-7 14 TRBD2 TRBV7-9 many TGTGCCAGCAGGGATAGCGGGAGATCACACGAGCAGTACTTC CASRDSGRSHEQYF
TRBJ2-7 15 NA TRBV7-9 many TGTGCCAGCAGCTCCCTTGTGGGGCCGCCCTACGAGCAGTACTTC CASSSLVGPPYEQYF
TRBJ1-5 13 NA TRBV7-2 many TGTGCCAGCAGCTTAGGCGGGTTGCAGCCCCAGCATTTT CASSLGGLQPQHF
TRBJ2-2 15 NA TRBV6-6 many TGTGCCAGCAGTTACACCGGGGGTGACACCGGGGAGCTGTTTTTT CASSYTGGDTGELFF
TRBJ2-7 15 TRBD1 TRBV11-3 many TGTGCCAGCAGCTCAACACCCGGACAGGGCTACGAGCAGTACTTC CASSSTPGQGYEQYF
TRBJ2-3 16 TRBD2 TRBV11-2 many TGTGCCAGCAGCTTAGTTGGTAGCGGGGGGATGCATACGCAGTATTTT CASSLVGSGGMHTQYF
TRBJ2-2 14 NA TRBV4-1 many TGCGCCAGCAGCCCTCTTCTGGTGCACGGGGAGCTGTTTTTT CASSPLLVHGELFF
TRBJ2-1 16 TRBD2 TRBV18 few TGTGCCAGCTCACCACCCAGCGGGAGAGGCTACAATGAGCAGTTCTTC CASSPPSGRGYNEQFF
TRBJ1-2 15 TRBD1 TRBV6-5 many TGTGCCAGCAGTTATTGGACAGGGGGATCATATGGCTACACCTTC CASSYWTGGSYGYTF
TRBJ2-5 14 NA TRBV29-1 many TGCAGCGTTGAAGAGGTGGGGGTGCGGGAGACCCAGTACTTC CSVEEVGVRETQYF
TRBJ2-3 14 NA TRBV5-1 many TGCGCCAGCAGCTTGCATGACGGCACAGATACGCAGTATTTT CASSLHDGTDTQYF
TRBJ2-3 15 NA TRBV24-1 many TGTGCCACCAGTGATAAGGACCCCTTTACGGATACGCAGTATTTT CATSDKDPFTDTQYF
TRBJ1-4 13 NA TRBV7-9 many TGTGCCAGCAGCTTAGTGGGCATAGAAAAACTGTTTTTT CASSLVGIEKLFF
TRBJ2-2 13 NA TRBV19 many TGTGCCAGTAGACAGTCTAACACCGGGGAGCTGTTTTTT CASRQSNTGELFF
TRBJ2-2 15 NA TRBV20-1 many TGCAGTGCTATATCTCGGGGCCCGAACACCGGGGAGCTGTTTTTT CSAISRGPNTGELFF
TRBJ2-2 14 NA TRBV24-1 many TGTGCCACCAGTTGGGGGCCGAACACCGGGGAGCTGTTTTTT CATSWGPNTGELFF
TRBJ2-3 15 NA TRBV6-5 many TGTGCCAGCAGTTCGAGAGGACTATTCGGAGATACGCAGTATTTT CASSSRGLFGDTQYF
TRBJ2-7 16 TRBD2 TRBV20-1 many TGCAGTGCTAGCCCTCTAAAGGACGGGGGGATCTACGAGCAGTACTTC CSASPLKDGGIYEQYF